The 9 T cell receptor beta chains presented below share a single source sample, sequenced in a study of CD8+CD57+ T cells in acquired aplastic anemia. The use of genomic DNA as template underpinned the TCR beta VDJ and CDR3 profiling. Using its own MiXCR run on the reads, TCRdb lists one record per CDR3 protein. The data show 180,000 or so distinct CDR3 sequences, around half seen once. Previously, flow cytometry had revealed CD8+CD57+ cell expansion in the patients chosen for sequencing. The specimen was sorted CD4+, CD8+, or CD8+CD57+ T cells (not recorded which) from PBMCs. The source of these receptors is a human donor with aplastic anemia.

On this clonotype: The junction departs from germline at one end; a sequencing error may be responsible. The chain joins TRBV5-1 to TRBJ1-1; D is unresolved. Germline values: CDR1 SGHRS, CDR2 YFSETQ. This CDR3 is built from 14 residues. CDR3 residues: CASSLAGADTEASF. CDR3 DNA: TGCGCCAGCAGCTTGGCGGGAGCAGATACTGAAGCTTCCTTT.

This clonotype was observed at least ten times. The rearrangement uses TRBV7-2 and TRBJ1-2, with 8 bases matching TRBD1. V lost 4 bases to trimming and J lost 4 bases; unmatched junction nucleotides: 5. Germline CDR1 is SGHTA and CDR2 is FQGNSA. This CDR3 comprises 14 residues. CDR3: CASSSDRGPYGYTF. The CDR3 DNA reads TGTGCCAGCAGCTCCGACAGGGGCCCCTATGGCTACACCTTC. Variable domain in full (rest from reference TRBV7-2 and TRBJ1-2): GAGVSQSPSNKVTEKGKDVELRCDPISGHTALYWYRQSLGQGLEFLIYFQGNSAPDKSGLPSDRFSAERTGGSVSTLTIQRTQQEDSAVYLCASSSDRGPYGYTFGSGTRLTVV.

The V gene is TRBV7-3, the J gene TRBJ1-1, with unresolved D. V shed 8 bases and J shed 6 bases, with 13 bases lying between them. CDR1 and CDR2 (germline): SGHTA, FQGTGA. The CDR3 has 12 residues. CDR3 residues: CASLPGGAEAFF. The CDR3, as DNA: TGTGCCAGCTTACCGGGAGGAGCTGAAGCTTTCTTT.

The chain recombines TRBV7-8 with TRBJ2-7, with D possibly being TRBD1 (5 bases). Germline lookup yields CDR1 SGHVS and CDR2 FQNEAQ. The CDR3 loop spans 14 amino acids. The germline V and J ends were trimmed by 2 bases and 5 bases, with 13 bases remaining between them. DNA of the CDR3: TGTGCCAGCAGCTTAAACAGGCCGGGCGACGAGCAGTACTTC. The encoded protein is CASSLNRPGDEQYF.

The table lists this clonotype with many counts. The gene calls are TRBV7-8 and TRBJ1-6, with 8 bases that match TRBD1. V dropped 5 bases and J dropped 9; count of bases not matched to a gene: 15. This CDR3 spans 17 amino acids. The V gene's germline CDR1 is SGHVS and CDR2 FQNEAQ. This chain's CDR3 is CASSKYGTGQGGSPLHF. In DNA, the CDR3 is TGTGCCAGCAGCAAATACGGGACAGGACAAGGCGGTTCACCCCTCCACTTT.

This clonotype was seen many times. The chain has TRBV10-3 and TRBJ2-3; the D gene could be TRBD1 or TRBD2 (6 bases each). V was shortened by 2 bases and J by 3 bases, with 9 bases between the two germline ends. CDR1 and CDR2 (germline): ENHRY, SYGVKD. The CDR3 sequence is 14 residues long. This chain's CDR3 is CAISEGGGTDTQYF. CDR3 nucleotide sequence: TGTGCCATCAGTGAGGGAGGGGGGACAGATACGCAGTATTTT.

The sample holds many counts of this clonotype. The chain is built from TRBV5-1 and TRBJ2-7, with TRBD2 identical over 8 bases. The CDR3 contains 20 residues. V lost 3 bases and J lost 0; bases outside the gene matches: 20. Looked up from germline, CDR1 is SGHRS and CDR2 is YFSETQ. This CDR3 is CASSSRLSGGAQFRSYEQYF. In nucleotides, the CDR3 is TGCGCCAGCAGCTCCCGCCTTTCGGGAGGGGCCCAATTCCGCTCCTACGAGCAGTACTTC.

The chain uses TRBV19 and TRBJ1-2; 8 bases are a match to TRBD1. Germline loops: CDR1 LNHDA, CDR2 SQIVND (reference sequence). This CDR3 has 12 amino acids. J lost 6 bases, V lost 6 bases, and 3 bases had no gene match. CDR3 in amino acids: CASRTGDNGYTF. In DNA form, the CDR3 reads TGTGCCAGTAGGACAGGGGATAATGGCTACACCTTC. Together with reference TRBV19 and TRBJ1-2, the CDR3 gives the full variable domain: DGGITQSPKYLFRKEGQNVTLSCEQNLNHDAMYWYRQDPGQGLRLIYYSQIVNDFQKGDIAEGYSVSREKKESFPLTVTSAQKNPTAFYLCASRTGDNGYTFGSGTRLTVV.

The gene calls are TRBV20-1 and TRBJ1-3; no definite D call. The CDR3 runs 13 residues. Trimming shortened V by 6 bases and J by 3 bases, and 12 bases separated the two germline ends. Germline V lookup: CDR1 DFQATT, CDR2 SNEGSKA (reference sequence). CDR3 nucleotides: TGCAGTGCCCCCGTCCTAGGTGGAAACACCATATATTTT. It encodes CSAPVLGGNTIYF.